This T cell receptor beta chain was recovered during a study of blood T cell repertoires in COVID-19. As handled by the study authors: Estimation of nucleated cell counts relied on the amplification of reference gene primers. Assay: immunoSEQ multiplex PCR; the TCRdb copy retains only in-frame clones and omits some. The DNA gave D and trimming, while V, J and clone size come from that table. The sample has approximately 90,000 clones, about four fifths seen once. Sequenced input: peripheral blood. This receptor was identified in a woman of 80 years or more with acute or convalescent COVID-19.

CDR3 DNA sequence: TGTGCCAGCAGTTCGGGACTGCTGCCCCACTACGAGCAGTACTTC. Protein sequence: CASSSGLLPHYEQYF. The chain joins TRBV27 to TRBJ2-7, with D perhaps matching TRBD2 (6 bases). The CDR3 spans 15 residues. Trimming took off 4 bases at V and 3 bases at J, with 16 bases between the two ends. Looked up from germline, CDR1 is MNHEY and CDR2 is SMNVEV (reference sequence).